There are a few counts of the clone carrying this T cell receptor (beta chain). This sample was taken from a study of blood T cell repertoires in COVID-19. In the authors' methods: Nucleated cell number was recorded as an estimate derived from reference gene primer amplification. Method: immunoSEQ multiplex PCR; TCRdb's copy keeps in-frame clones and lacks some. D and trimming come from the DNA, and the V and J calls and clone size come from that table. This sample yields 55,000 to 75,000 clones, of which 70% to 85% are seen a single time; over 25% belongs to the top ten. V lost 5 bases, J lost 4 bases, and 3 bases stayed unmatched. The CDR3 has 14 residues. Looked up from germline, CDR1 is KGHSH and CDR2 is LQKENI.

Sequencing was performed on peripheral blood. This receptor was obtained from an older man with acute or convalescent COVID-19. This chain links TRBV18 with TRBJ2-3, with 10 bases lining up with TRBD1. The CDR3 DNA sequence: TGTGCCAGCTCATCGACAGGGGGCGCAGATACGCAGTATTTT. This codes for CASSSTGGADTQYF.